This TCR beta chain was identified during a study of B cell selection in AIRE deficiency. Note on this clone: Its matching antigen is unknown.

After removal of 2 bases from V and 5 bases from J, the junction contained 7 bases not matched to a gene. From germline, CDR1 is SGHNT and CDR2 YYREEE (reference sequence). This CDR3 has 15 residues. Findings and limits, study-wide: AIRE-deficient Tconv and Treg repertoires matched healthy donors in TCRBV, CDR3 length, diversity.

Profiling relied on immunoSEQ multiplex PCR, and the TCRdb table lists in-frame clones only, not all of them. This sample carries some 24,000 clones, almost 98% of them seen once, and the ten largest clones take approximately 0.2%. Sorting defined conventional CD4 T cells as CD4+CD127+. The sample taken for sequencing was conventional CD4+ T cells sorted from PBMCs. The chain is built from TRBV5-4 and TRBJ1-1, with 9 bases lining up with TRBD1. This receptor was obtained from a human donor with AIRE deficiency. This chain's CDR3 is CASSFAGQGITEAFF. CDR3 sequence (DNA): TGTGCCAGCAGCTTCGCGGGACAGGGTATTACTGAAGCTTTCTTT.